This T cell receptor beta chain came from a study of blood T cell repertoires in COVID-19. About the study: Nucleic acid was either cDNA or gDNA, and it came from T cells, B-cell-depleted T cells, or PBMCs.

Original handling: Estimates of nucleated cell counts were drawn from the amplification of reference gene primers. The method was immunoSEQ multiplex PCR; TCRdb's version includes in-frame clones alone and lacks a portion of them. The DNA gave D and trimming, while V, J and clone size come from that table. Of around 270,000 clones detected, 75% to 90% appear once; the ten largest clones hold about 4.6%. This clone was seen more than once but under ten times. This same CDR3 is encoded by further DNA sequences in the sample. The CDR3 covers 12 residues. The germline CDR1 and CDR2 sequences are SGHAT and FQNNGV. The V gene lost 4 bases and the J gene lost 6 bases, with 9 bases spanning the gap.

The sequenced sample consisted of peripheral blood. This sequence originates from a man aged 35 to 55 with acute or convalescent COVID-19. V gene TRBV11-2 combines with J gene TRBJ1-2, with a tentative D call TRBD1 (6 bases). CDR3 sequence (DNA): TGTGCCAGCAGCTGGGCAGGGGATGGCTACACCTTC. This sequence encodes CASSWAGDGYTF. Filled out from reference TRBV11-2 and TRBJ1-2, the complete variable domain reads EAGVAQSPRYKIIEKRQSVAFWCNPISGHATLYWYQQILGQGPKLLIQFQNNGVVDDSQLPKDRFSAERLKGVDSTLKIQPAKLEDSAVYLCASSWAGDGYTFGSGTRLTVV.